These 17 T cell receptor beta chains share one sample of origin, sequenced in a study of blood T cells in healthy people across ages (dated by TCRdb to between 2014 and 2016). The library was produced with 5' RACE. TCRdb names Illumina HiSeq 2500 as the instrument used. A second PCR of about 6 to 11 cycles was run with a J-beta primer mix and a sample-barcoded 5' primer. TCRdb redid the processing of the public reads, applying fastp at Q25 and MiXCR, and retained in-frame beta chains. Entries are consolidated by CDR3 protein sequence, retaining the most common genes and DNA. This sample holds 800,000 to 1,300,000 distinct CDR3 sequences; approximately 25% were observed only once. The top ten clonotypes cover approximately 0.7% of the sample. These data are also associated with another study on T cells of mothers and their children.

Sequencing was carried out using blood. Receptor source: a girl aged 2-10 years in good health.

The V gene is TRBV12-5, the J gene TRBJ1-1; TRBD1 is a possible D gene (5 bases). Between the trimmed V and J ends, which lost 5 bases and 1 base, there was a span of 11 bases. The CDR3 loop spans 14 amino acids. CDR1 and CDR2 (germline): LGHNT, FRNRAP. CDR3 residues: CASGPLRENTEAFF. DNA for the CDR3: TGTGCTAGTGGTCCCCTCAGGGAGAACACTGAAGCTTTCTTT.

This clonotype was picked up a small number of times. The chain links TRBV2 to TRBJ2-1, with 10 bases that match TRBD2. V dropped 4 bases and J dropped 8; count of bases not matched to a gene: 8. This CDR3 is built from 15 residues. Looked up from germline, CDR1 is SNHLY and CDR2 is FYNNEI. The CDR3 nucleotides are TGTGCCAGCAGTGTTGGCGCTAGCGGGAGAGATGAGCAGTTCTTC. Translation gives CASSVGASGRDEQFF.

This clonotype turned up a few times. The chain has TRBV7-2 and TRBJ2-5; 8 nucleotides match TRBD2. Trimming at V came to 4 bases and at J to 1 base, leaving 17 bases not matched to a gene. Germline lookup yields CDR1 SGHTA and CDR2 FQGNSA. There are 19 residues in the CDR3. DNA of the CDR3: TGTGCCAGCAGCTCATCGATACTAGCGGCAGGTGAATCCCAAGAGACCCAGTACTTC. It specifies CASSSSILAAGESQETQYF.

This clonotype was picked up a small number of times. CDR3 loop: CASSQIITGGGTSTEAFF. Here the CDR3 DNA reads TGCGCCAGCAGCCAGATAATAACAGGGGGGGGGACGAGCACTGAAGCTTTCTTT. The genes are TRBV4-1 and TRBJ1-1, with 8 bases identical to TRBD1. CDR1 and CDR2 (germline): MGHRA, YSYEKL. Losses at the gene ends were 3 bases for V and 4 bases for J; bases not matched to a gene: 16. The CDR3 extends over 18 amino acids.

The chain carries TRBV5-5 and TRBJ2-3; TRBD2 aligns across 7 bases. The CDR3 consists of 15 residues. Germline V gene lookup returns CDR1 SGHKS and CDR2 YYEKEE (reference sequence). Trimming removed 2 bases from V and 4 bases from J; junction bases left unmatched: 7. CDR3 DNA: TGTGCCAGCAGCTTACAGCGGGGTGGGGCAGATACGCAGTATTTT. It specifies CASSLQRGGADTQYF. Full variable domain (rest looked up from reference TRBV5-5 and TRBJ2-3): DAGVTQSPTHLIKTRGQQVTLRCSPISGHKSVSWYQQVLGQGPQFIFQYYEKEERGRGNFPDRFSARQFPNYSSELNVNALLLGDSALYLCASSLQRGGADTQYFGPGTRLTVL.

The chain uses TRBV4-3 and TRBJ2-5; 8 bases map to TRBD1. Near its end, the DNA agrees better with TRBJ2-1, so the J call may be wrong. The CDR3 covers 17 residues. The germline gives CDR1 LGHNA, CDR2 YSLEER. DNA for the CDR3: TGCGCCAGCAGCCAAGAACTCCCAGGGGGCGCGGGCAATGAGCAGTTCTTC. Translated: CASSQELPGGAGNEQFF.

The chain joins TRBV4-2 to TRBJ1-6; tentatively, D is TRBD1 (6 bases). Trimming removed 3 bases at V and 6 bases at J, with 9 bases between. The CDR3 contains 14 residues. CDR1 is LGHNA and CDR2 is YNFKEQ in the germline V gene. CDR3 sequence reads: CASSQSGANSPLHF. The CDR3 coding sequence is TGTGCCAGCAGCCAGTCAGGGGCTAATTCACCCCTCCACTTT.

This clonotype was observed a few times. The chain has TRBV3-1 and TRBJ2-5; possible D gene TRBD1, 6 bases. Judging by the DNA end, TRBJ2-7 fits better; the J call may be wrong. There are 16 residues in the CDR3. CDR1 LGHDT and CDR2 YNNKEL come from the germline V gene (reference sequence). The CDR3 protein is CASSQDREGGAYEQYF. For the CDR3, the DNA is TGTGCCAGCAGCCAAGATCGGGAAGGGGGAGCCTACGAGCAGTACTTC.

The gene calls are TRBV20-1 and TRBJ1-4; TRBD1 agrees at 8 bases. With V trimmed by 2 bases and J by 10 bases, 3 bases remained unmatched. Per germline, CDR1 DFQATT and CDR2 SNEGSKA (reference sequence). The CDR3 length is 12 residues. The DNA for the CDR3 is TGCAGTGCTAGATTTCAGGGGGCAAAACTGTTTTTT. Translated: CSARFQGAKLFF.

J is TRBJ2-3 and V is TRBV20-1; D is possibly TRBD1 (6 bases). V was shortened by 6 bases and J by 2 bases, with 15 bases between the two germline ends. The CDR3 runs to 14 residues. CDR1 is DFQATT, CDR2 SNEGSKA, per germline (reference sequence). As DNA, the CDR3 is TGCAGTGCCCCCGGGACAATATCCACAGATACGCAGTATTTT. Protein product: CSAPGTISTDTQYF.

This clonotype has a handful of counts. One junction end disagrees with the germline gene, perhaps due to a read error. The chain employs TRBV4-1 and TRBJ2-5; 8 bases line up with TRBD2. The CDR3 extends over 15 amino acids. Per germline, CDR1 MGHRA and CDR2 YSYEKL. CDR3 protein: CASATGTSGSETQYF. CDR3 bases: TGTGCCAGCGCTACCGGGACTAGTGGTTCAGAGACCCAGTACTTC.

A few counts support this clonotype. Sequence at one end of the junction differs from germline and may be a read error. This rearrangement joins TRBV7-9 to TRBJ2-1, with D uncertain. Germline V gene sequence: CDR1 SEHNR, CDR2 FQNEAQ (reference sequence). This CDR3 is 13 amino acids long. Written as DNA, the CDR3 is TGTGCCAGCAGTTTAGTGATTGCATATGAGCAGTTCTTC. The encoded protein is CASSLVIAYEQFF.

The chain uses TRBV3-1 and TRBJ2-1; D is unresolved. The CDR3 runs 17 residues. Germline V CDR1 and CDR2: LGHDT, YNNKEL (reference sequence). Trimming took off 1 base at V and 1 base at J, with 14 bases between the two ends. The CDR3, as DNA: TGTGCCAGCAGCCAAGGGCCCTCTCCAATATCCTACAATGAGCAGTTCTTC. It translates to CASSQGPSPISYNEQFF.

The DNA of the CDR3 is TGTGCCAGCAGTGTGTTGGCGAACAATGAGCAGTTCTTC. Residues: CASSVLANNEQFF. The chain joins TRBV2 to TRBJ2-1; no clear D gene. There are 13 residues in the CDR3. V was pared by 4 bases and J by 5 bases, with 9 bases between. Germline V gene lookup returns CDR1 SNHLY and CDR2 FYNNEI.

V and J are TRBV20-1 and TRBJ2-5; 7 bases map to TRBD2. This CDR3 region has 15 residues. V dropped 0 bases and J dropped 2; count of bases not matched to a gene: 6. CDR1 is DFQATT and CDR2 is SNEGSKA in the germline V gene (reference sequence). The CDR3: CSARDLAEGQETQYF. The CDR3 nucleotides are TGCAGTGCTAGAGACCTAGCGGAAGGACAAGAGACCCAGTACTTC.

V and J are TRBV27 and TRBJ2-7, with D hard to call. The CDR3 runs 16 residues. Looked up from germline, CDR1 is MNHEY and CDR2 is SMNVEV (reference sequence). Deletions cut 0 bases from V and 2 bases from J, with 14 bases between. CDR3 in DNA: TGTGCCAGCAGTTTATCTTGGACCTTACCCGCCTACGAGCAGTACTTC. It is translated as CASSLSWTLPAYEQYF.

This clonotype has a handful of counts. This chain uses TRBV10-3 with TRBJ2-5; TRBD1 might be the D (5 bases). TRBJ2-7 matches the DNA end more closely, so the J call is doubtful. Per germline, CDR1 ENHRY and CDR2 SYGVKD. This CDR3 is 13 amino acids long. The CDR3 DNA is TGTGCCATTGTGGACACGAGCTCCTACGAGCAGTACTTC. It codes for CAIVDTSSYEQYF.